The entry that follows covers one TCR beta chain sequence. Its antigen is still unknown. The CDR3 runs to 18 residues. Germline V gene data show CDR1 as LGHNA and CDR2 as YSLEER. Trimming took 1 base from V and 2 from J; bases not matched to a gene: 7. The data stem from a study of beta chain features in type 1 diabetes. About the research overall: When patients were set against healthy donors, age, gender and cell yields were similar. Study results and caveats: In comparison with healthy donors, patients had naive, central memory and Treg TCRB repertoires that appeared more similar. Shortening of TCRB CDR3s, moderate but significant, appeared in all four CD4+ subsets of Type 1 diabetes patients. The VDJ junctions of type 1 diabetes patients carried fewer insertions and more deletions. Resolution of whether HLA type affects TCRB rearrangement was not achieved here.

The authors reverse transcribed all of the isolated RNA, so sequencing captured expressed TCRB transcripts. Libraries were prepared by immunoSEQ multiplex PCR; TCRdb keeps only in-frame clonotypes and omits some of them. This sample has 350,000 to 450,000 clones, with roughly an eighth found just once. The rearrangement joins TRBV4-3 to TRBJ2-2; 10 bases match TRBD2. The sequence was collected from a woman aged 18-35 years with type 1 diabetes. The sequenced material came from naive CD4+ T cells from blood. Here the CDR3 DNA reads TGCGCCAGCAGCCAAGCGGCCAGCGGGGGGGCAAACACCGGGGAGCTGTTTTTT. As protein: CASSQAASGGANTGELFF.